This T cell receptor beta chain was profiled in a study of cytomegalovirus exposure and HLA in healthy donors. General study findings and limits: In the roughly 120 validation repertoires, a later analysis found that first-cohort TCR clusters tended to co-occur. A classifier reportedly called cytomegalovirus status with high sensitivity and specificity.

The table came from immunoSEQ multiplex PCR; TCRdb's copy has only in-frame clones and leaves some out. The sample lists about 150,000 clones, roughly 92% occurring once. Trimming removed 0 bases at V and 8 bases at J, with 17 bases between. The CDR3 contains 15 residues. CDR1 and CDR2 (germline): SGDLS, YYNGEE. As concerns this clone: Its antigen is unknown.

The sequencing input was PBMCs. The gene calls are TRBV9 and TRBJ1-1; D possibly corresponds to TRBD1 (5 bases). The TCR sequence derives from a man aged 18 to 29 in good health and CMV-seronegative. CDR3 in amino acids: CASSVGKGPKQEAFF. CDR3 bases: TGTGCCAGCAGCGTAGGAAAGGGGCCCAAACAAGAAGCTTTCTTT.